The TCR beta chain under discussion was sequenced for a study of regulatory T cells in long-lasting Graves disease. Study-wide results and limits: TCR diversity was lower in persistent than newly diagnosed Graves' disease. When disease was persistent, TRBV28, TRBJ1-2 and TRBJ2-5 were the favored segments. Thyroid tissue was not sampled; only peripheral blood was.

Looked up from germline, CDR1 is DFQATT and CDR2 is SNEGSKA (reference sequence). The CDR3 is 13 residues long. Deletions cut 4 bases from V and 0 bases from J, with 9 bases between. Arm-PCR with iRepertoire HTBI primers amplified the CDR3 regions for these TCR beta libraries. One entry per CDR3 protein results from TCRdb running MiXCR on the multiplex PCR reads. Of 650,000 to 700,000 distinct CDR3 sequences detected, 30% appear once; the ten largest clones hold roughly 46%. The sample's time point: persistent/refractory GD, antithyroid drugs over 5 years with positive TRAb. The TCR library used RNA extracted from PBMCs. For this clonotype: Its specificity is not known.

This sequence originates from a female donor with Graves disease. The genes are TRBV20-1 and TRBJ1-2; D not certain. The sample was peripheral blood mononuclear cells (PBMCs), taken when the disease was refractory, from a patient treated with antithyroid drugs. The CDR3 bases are TGCAGTGCTAAACAGTCTTCTAACTATGGCTACACCTTC. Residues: CSAKQSSNYGYTF.